This T cell receptor (beta chain) was captured in a study of cytomegalovirus exposure and HLA in healthy donors. General study points: When presence/absence was analysed, sequencing depth was taken to be roughly uniform across donors. With further analysis later on, most CMV-associated TCR beta chains appeared HLA-restricted. The study found most TCR sequences rare, yet found some public TCRs in many donors. Later analysis revealed greater clonal expansion in HLA-associated TCR beta chains than in equally common others.

Points on this clone: Its antigen is not known.

This PCR relied on a set of 60 Vbeta primers and 13 Jbeta primers. Sequenced by immunoSEQ multiplex PCR; TCRdb stores in-frame clones only, minus some. Among some 150,000 clones listed, around 80% were seen once. The sequence came from a woman aged 50 to 60 in good health and CMV-seronegative. Material for sequencing was PBMCs.

In DNA, the CDR3 is TGTGCCAGCAGCTCCGAGGGACCGGGGGACTACGAGCAGTACTTC. This encodes CASSSEGPGDYEQYF. This chain connects TRBV7-8 to TRBJ2-7, with D perhaps matching TRBD2 (6 bases). The CDR3 totals 15 residues. The V end was cut by 4 bases, the J end by 3 bases, with 16 bases between. Germline lookup yields CDR1 SGHVS and CDR2 FQNEAQ.